This T cell receptor (beta chain) was observed in a study of early stage breast cancer tumors. Study at large: Most invasive tumors, about 70% of the 16, were ER+/PR+/HER2-. Study findings and constraints: Commonly generated sequences made up most enriched TCRB sequences shared between patients.

Roughly 18-55 mg of tissue was diced for each tumor. The V gene's germline CDR1 is MNHEY and CDR2 SMNVEV (reference sequence). V shed 7 bases and J 1 base; nucleotides not matched to a gene: 27. This CDR3 contains 21 residues. As regards this clone: The antigen remains undetermined.

Some clones are missing from TCRdb's copy, which holds only in-frame ones; the method was immunoSEQ multiplex PCR. The repertoire has about 34,000 clones, roughly four fifths of them found once; the top ten carry around 10%. The V gene is TRBV27, the J gene TRBJ2-5; 7 bases are shared with TRBD1. The TCR sequence derives from a person aged 25-39 years with breast cancer. The sequenced sample consisted of breast tumor tissue. As DNA, the CDR3 is TGTGCCAGCAAGGCCGGGGTTAAAGCCGTCTTACAGGGGCCCGTCCAAGAGACCCAGTACTTC. This sequence encodes CASKAGVKAVLQGPVQETQYF.